This TCR beta chain was identified during a study of T cells in Graves' hyperthyroidism and ophthalmopathy. General observations from the study: A 13 V-J signature model discriminated ophthalmopathy versus stable hyperthyroidism.

Uncontrolled infection, other autoimmune disease, pregnancy or lactation barred patients from enrollment. Source material for PBMCs was more than 7.5 ml fresh peripheral blood. Using RNA transcripts as the source, TCR beta CDR3 regions were amplified. First-round RT-PCR of the TCR CDR3 relied on the HTBI primer set. TCRdb recomputed calls from the multiplex PCR reads with MiXCR, one row per CDR3 protein. Found here are around 500,000 distinct CDR3 sequences, about 15% of them singletons; the top ten hold 29%. As for this clonotype: What it binds is unknown.

V was clipped by 4 bases and J by 9 bases, with 19 bases between them. CDR1 MNHNS and CDR2 SASEGT come from the germline V gene. The CDR3 is made up of 15 amino acids. V usage is TRBV6-1 and J usage is TRBJ2-4, with D tentatively TRBD2 (7 bases). The sequencing input was blood. The TCR originated in a woman between 25 and 40 years old with Graves' ophthalmopathy. CDR3 DNA sequence: TGTGCCAGCAGTGGGGAGGGCCCAACGGACAGCATTCAGTACTTC. The encoded protein is CASSGEGPTDSIQYF.